This TCR beta chain was identified during a study of human T cells and chemical hapten exposure. Notes on the study in general: The study found that DPC sensitization did not change TCRs above 1 in 1000 frequency.

Individual cDNA molecules in this library carried unique molecular identifiers. In the original analysis: TCR counts had a median of around 94,000 per sample and spanned 23,224 to 690,600. TCRdb passed the RACE reads through MiXCR, listing each CDR3 protein once. The V and J calls reflect TCRdb's pipeline rather than the authors' work. This table has approximately 59,000 distinct CDR3 sequences, approximately 6.5% appearing once. On this clonotype itself: Antigen specificity is unknown.

CDR1 and CDR2 (germline): MNHEY, SMNVEV (reference sequence). This CDR3 has 14 amino acids. The J segment lost 5 bases and the V segment lost 2 bases, leaving 2 bases of the junction unmatched. Documented time point: healthy volunteer bleed at 6 weeks. Before extraction, the whole blood was not fractionated, and total RNA was taken from it. The chain has TRBV27 and TRBJ2-5, with 10 bases identical to TRBD2. The TCR comes from a female donor in good health. Some clones in this sample may be carry-over from other donors' samples. Sequencing was done on a sample of whole blood. Written as DNA, the CDR3 is TGTGCCAGCAGTTTACTAGCGGGAGTGGAGACCCAGTACTTC. It specifies CASSLLAGVETQYF.